Below, 29 T cell receptor beta chains from the same sample are listed, as sequenced in a study of PD-1 blockade in classical Hodgkin lymphoma. Every patient was affected by relapse after autologous stem cell transplantation, while exposure to brentuximab vedotin was not uniform. Assay used: immunoSEQ multiplex PCR; TCRdb lists only in-frame clones, some missing. The repertoire holds 20,000 to 30,000 clones, approximately 78% seen once, with 11% in the top ten. The specimen was peripheral blood mononuclear cells (PBMCs), collected before the second cycle of nivolumab. These receptors all come from a human donor with classical Hodgkin lymphoma.

This clone was observed a few times. The gene calls are TRBV5-1 and TRBJ2-1; 11 bases fit TRBD2. In germline, CDR1 is SGHRS, CDR2 YFSETQ. The CDR3 is 15 amino acids. The trim removed 2 bases at V and 8 bases at J, leaving 6 bases unmatched. The CDR3 sequence: CASSFTSGGPDEQFF. CDR3 in DNA: TGCGCCAGCAGCTTCACTAGCGGGGGACCGGATGAGCAGTTCTTC.

The rearrangement joins TRBV15 to TRBJ1-4; D gene uncertain. The CDR3 consists of 13 residues. Germline V lookup: CDR1 LNHNV, CDR2 YYDKDF (reference sequence). Trimming pared 0 bases from V and 14 bases from J, leaving 13 bases between. The CDR3 DNA reads TGTGCCACCAGCAGAGATTACCGGCAGAATCTGTTTTTT. Translation gives CATSRDYRQNLFF. Using reference TRBV15 and TRBJ1-4 for the parts outside the CDR3, the full variable domain is DAMVIQNPRYQVTQFGKPVTLSCSQTLNHNVMYWYQQKSSQAPKLLFHYYDKDFNNEADTPDNFQSRRPNTSFCFLDIRSPGLGDTAMYLCATSRDYRQNLFFGSGTQLSVL.

The genes are TRBV19 and TRBJ1-1; D is ambiguous. The V end was cut by 4 bases, the J end by 4 bases, with 13 bases between. The CDR3 extends over 14 amino acids. CDR1 and CDR2 (germline): LNHDA, SQIVND (reference sequence). CDR3 sequence: CASSNDGPGTEAFF. CDR3 bases: TGTGCCAGTAGTAATGACGGGCCGGGCACTGAAGCTTTCTTT. The whole variable domain, remainder taken from reference TRBV19 and TRBJ1-1, is DGGITQSPKYLFRKEGQNVTLSCEQNLNHDAMYWYRQDPGQGLRLIYYSQIVNDFQKGDIAEGYSVSREKKESFPLTVTSAQKNPTAFYLCASSNDGPGTEAFFGQGTRLTVV.

The rearrangement uses TRBV19 and TRBJ1-1; unclear D gene. CDR3 length: 12 amino acids. CDR1 and CDR2 (germline): LNHDA, SQIVND (reference sequence). Trimming took off 6 bases at V and 5 bases at J, with 10 bases between the two ends. This CDR3 reads CASRLGRTEAFF. The CDR3 coding sequence is TGTGCCAGTAGATTGGGGAGGACTGAAGCTTTCTTT.

The rearrangement uses TRBV6-6 and TRBJ1-1; TRBD1 matches at 9 bases. This CDR3 spans 15 amino acids. Germline-derived CDR1 and CDR2 are MNHNY and SVGAGI (reference sequence). Trimming took 0 bases from V and 4 from J; bases not matched to a gene: 3. The CDR3 DNA is TGTGCCAGCAGTTACTCCGGGACAGGGCGCACTGAAGCTTTCTTT. As protein: CASSYSGTGRTEAFF.

The chain is built from TRBV7-2 and TRBJ2-3, with D possibly matching TRBD2 (6 bases). V was shortened by 5 bases and J by 0 bases, with 15 bases between the two germline ends. This CDR3 is built from 16 residues. Germline V gene lookup returns CDR1 SGHTA and CDR2 FQGNSA. CDR3 DNA sequence: TGTGCCAGCAGCCTAACTAGCTCCGCTAGCACAGATACGCAGTATTTT. Its protein is CASSLTSSASTDTQYF.

The gene calls are TRBV7-7 and TRBJ1-4; TRBD1 agrees at 10 bases. The germline CDR1 and CDR2 sequences are SSHAT and FNYEAQ (reference sequence). This CDR3 region has 15 residues. The junction had 5 bases not matched to a gene; V was cut back by 3 bases and J by 7 bases. In nucleotides, the CDR3 is TGTGCCAGCAGCTTGGGGACAGGGGAGGGTGAAAAACTGTTTTTT. Translating gives CASSLGTGEGEKLFF.

This clone has more than one count but fewer than ten. The chain is built from TRBV7-2 and TRBJ2-1, with 7 bases lining up with TRBD1. The V and J ends lost 6 bases and 7 bases, in that order; junction bases with no gene match: 9. CDR1 is SGHTA and CDR2 is FQGNSA in the germline V gene. The CDR3 covers 14 residues. As DNA, the CDR3 is TGTGCCAGCAGTTCCCCGACAGGGCTAAATGAGCAGTTCTTC. Protein: CASSSPTGLNEQFF. Variable domain in full (rest from reference TRBV7-2 and TRBJ2-1): GAGVSQSPSNKVTEKGKDVELRCDPISGHTALYWYRQSLGQGLEFLIYFQGNSAPDKSGLPSDRFSAERTGGSVSTLTIQRTQQEDSAVYLCASSSPTGLNEQFFGPGTRLTVL.

The chain couples TRBV29-1 to TRBJ2-3; D might be TRBD1 or TRBD2, each matching 5 bases. CDR1 is SQVTM and CDR2 is ANQGSEA in the germline V gene. Between the trimmed V and J ends, which lost 0 bases and 2 bases, there was a span of 12 bases. CDR3 size: 15 residues. The CDR3 sequence: CSVEDRGQLTDTQYF. The CDR3 coding sequence is TGCAGCGTTGAAGATCGGGGCCAGCTCACAGATACGCAGTATTTT.

V usage is TRBV4-3 and J usage is TRBJ2-2; D unclear. CDR1 and CDR2 (germline): LGHNA, YSLEER. There are 14 residues in the CDR3. Trimming removed 3 bases at V and 7 bases at J, with 12 bases between. DNA of the CDR3: TGCGCCAGCAGCCACGTCTTGGGAAACGGGGAGCTGTTTTTT. Translated, it gives CASSHVLGNGELFF.

The chain joins TRBV6-5 to TRBJ2-1, with TRBD2 matching over 8 bases. Germline lookup yields CDR1 MNHEY and CDR2 SVGAGI. The V and J ends lost 6 bases and 12 bases, in that order; junction bases with no gene match: 10. The CDR3 runs 13 residues. This CDR3 is CASRTTSGPAQFF. The DNA for the CDR3 is TGTGCCAGCAGGACCACTAGCGGCCCGGCGCAGTTCTTC.

This clone was counted between two and nine times. This rearrangement joins TRBV4-2 to TRBJ1-1; weak D call: TRBD1 (5 bases). Germline V gene sequence: CDR1 LGHNA, CDR2 YNFKEQ. With 7 bases removed from V and 6 bases from J, the gap between germline ends came to 12 bases. The CDR3 is made up of 12 amino acids. The CDR3 coding sequence is TGTGCCAGCACCCCAGGGCGATCTGAAGCTTTCTTT. Its translation is CASTPGRSEAFF.

The CDR3 is CASSPGAGGDEQFF. The CDR3 nucleotides are TGTGCCAGCAGCCCAGGGGCCGGGGGGGATGAGCAGTTCTTC. This sequence joins TRBV28 and TRBJ2-1, with TRBD2 matching 8 bases. The CDR3 has 14 residues. Germline CDR1 is MDHEN and CDR2 is SYDVKM. Trimming cost V 6 bases and J 8 bases; bases outside gene matches: 9. Combining the CDR3 with reference TRBV28 and TRBJ2-1 gives the whole variable domain DVKVTQSSRYLVKRTGEKVFLECVQDMDHENMFWYRQDPGLGLRLIYFSYDVKMKEKGDIPEGYSVSREKKERFSLILESASTNQTSMYLCASSPGAGGDEQFFGPGTRLTVL.

As to this clone: The sample contains more than one DNA sequence encoding this CDR3. This chain connects TRBV7-2 to TRBJ1-3; possible D gene TRBD1, 5 bases. Germline values: CDR1 SGHTA, CDR2 FQGNSA. This CDR3 comprises 13 residues. The V and J ends lost 4 bases and 9 bases respectively, with 13 bases between them. The CDR3 region is CASSWGEGSTIYF. CDR3 bases: TGTGCCAGCAGCTGGGGGGAGGGGAGCACCATATATTTT.

The gene calls are TRBV7-8 and TRBJ1-5, with D unclear. Looked up from germline, CDR1 is SGHVS and CDR2 is FQNEAQ. CDR3 size: 14 residues. V lost 1 base to trimming and J lost 4 bases, with 8 bases between them. The CDR3 region is CASSLEVVNQPQHF. CDR3 DNA sequence: TGTGCCAGCAGCTTAGAGGTGGTTAATCAGCCCCAGCATTTT.

The rearrangement links TRBV5-6 to TRBJ1-3; weak D call: TRBD1 (5 bases). The CDR3 sequence is 17 residues long. Germline-derived CDR1 and CDR2 are SGHDT and YYEEEE. Between the trimmed V and J ends, which lost 4 bases and 1 base, there was a span of 18 bases. CDR3 loop: CASSTGDGLYSGNTIYF. In DNA, the CDR3 is TGTGCCAGCAGCACCGGGGACGGCCTCTATTCTGGAAACACCATATATTTT.

The gene calls are TRBV12-5 and TRBJ1-1; D call uncertain. V shed 5 bases and J shed 1 base, with 17 bases lying between them. CDR1 is LGHNT, CDR2 FRNRAP, per germline. The CDR3 contains 16 residues. The CDR3 region is CASGPPDTPRNTEAFF. Written as DNA, the CDR3 is TGTGCTAGTGGTCCCCCCGACACCCCTCGGAACACTGAAGCTTTCTTT. The full variable domain, with the rest looked up from reference TRBV12-5 and TRBJ1-1, is DARVTQTPRHKVTEMGQEVTMRCQPILGHNTVFWYRQTMMQGLELLAYFRNRAPLDDSGMPKDRFSAEMPDATLATLKIQPSEPRDSAVYFCASGPPDTPRNTEAFFGQGTRLTVV.

This clone was observed a few times. An end of the junction does not agree with germline; a read error may underlie this. The chain's CDR3 is CASREGADNEQFF. For the CDR3, the DNA is TGTGCCAGCAGAGAAGGGGCAGACAATGAGCAGTTCTTC. The V and J genes are TRBV6-1 and TRBJ2-1, with D possibly matching TRBD1 (5 bases). The V gene's germline CDR1 is MNHNS and CDR2 SASEGT. The CDR3 is 13 amino acids.

A note on this clone: One junction end does not reproduce the germline sequence, and a read error may be involved. The chain recombines TRBV7-2 with TRBJ1-6, with 8 bases fitting TRBD1. The CDR3 length is 13 residues. From germline, CDR1 is SGHTA and CDR2 FQGNSA. The CDR3 loop reads CASSHRTGRPLHF. In DNA, the CDR3 is TGCGCCAGCAGCCATCGGACAGGGAGGCCCCTCCACTTT.

A few counts support this clone. The chain has TRBV15 and TRBJ1-6; no reliable D call. Trimming removed 0 bases at V and 9 bases at J, with 6 bases between. Germline V gene lookup returns CDR1 LNHNV and CDR2 YYDKDF (reference sequence). The CDR3 has 13 amino acids. The CDR3 DNA sequence: TGTGCCACCAGCAGAGATCGCGTTTCACCCCTCCACTTT. Translated, it gives CATSRDRVSPLHF.

Points on this clone: At one of its ends the junction is not consistent with the germline gene, which may arise from a read error. V gene TRBV7-7 combines with J gene TRBJ2-7; D gene uncertain. Germline CDR1 and CDR2: SSHAT and FNYEAQ (reference sequence). This CDR3 spans 13 amino acids. The CDR3 DNA sequence: TGTGCTAGCAGCCCTCTTCCCGCCTACGAGCAGTACTTC. This gives the protein CASSPLPAYEQYF. Full variable domain (outside the CDR3, taken from reference TRBV7-7 and TRBJ2-7): GAGVSQSPRYKVTKRGQDVTLRCDPISSHATLYWYQQALGQGPEFLTYFNYEAQPDKSGLPSDRFSAERPEGSISTLTIQRTEQRDSAMYRCASSPLPAYEQYFGPGTRLTVT.

This rearrangement joins TRBV9 to TRBJ2-1, with 8 bases fitting TRBD2. The ends lost 0 bases at V and 8 bases at J; junction bases unmatched: 4. CDR1 and CDR2 from the germline V gene are SGDLS and YYNGEE. This CDR3 region has 14 residues. CDR3 nucleotide sequence: TGTGCCAGCAGCGTAGCGGGGGGGCCCGATGAGCAGTTCTTC. Amino acid sequence: CASSVAGGPDEQFF.

The rearrangement uses TRBV7-3 and TRBJ2-6; D call uncertain. Trimming took off 1 base at V and 2 bases at J, with 6 bases between the two ends. CDR3 size: 15 residues. Germline V gives CDR1 SGHTA, CDR2 FQGTGA. CDR3 sequence: CASSLSATGANVLTF. The CDR3 bases are TGTGCCAGCAGCTTAAGCGCAACTGGGGCCAACGTCCTGACTTTC.

The chain employs TRBV5-4 and TRBJ1-2; D is uncertain. Trimming took 2 bases from V and 2 from J, leaving 7 bases between them. The germline CDR1 and CDR2 sequences are SGHNT and YYREEE (reference sequence). This CDR3 spans 13 amino acids. CDR3 sequence reads: CASSLSGNYGYTF. The DNA for the CDR3 is TGTGCCAGCAGCTTATCTGGAAACTATGGCTACACCTTC.

The gene calls are TRBV18 and TRBJ2-7; no clear D. The CDR3 has 12 residues. The ends were cut back, 3 bases at V and 4 bases at J, with 7 bases in the middle. From germline, CDR1 is KGHSH and CDR2 LQKENI. The CDR3 sequence: CASSPTNYEQYF. The DNA for the CDR3 is TGTGCCAGCTCACCGACGAATTACGAGCAGTACTTC.

The chain uses TRBV30 and TRBJ2-2; 8 nucleotides align to TRBD1. Trimming at V came to 3 bases and at J to 7 bases, leaving 19 bases not matched to a gene. CDR1 and CDR2 from the germline V gene are GTSNPN and SVGIG (reference sequence). The length of the CDR3 is 18 residues. The CDR3 DNA is TGTGCCTGGAGGACCCGACGCGACAGGGGCCCAGGCATCGGGGAGCTGTTTTTT. Translating it yields CAWRTRRDRGPGIGELFF.

The chain uses TRBV10-3 and TRBJ2-3; 9 positions match TRBD1. The ends lost 3 bases at V and 5 bases at J; junction bases unmatched: 9. CDR1 and CDR2 from the germline V gene are ENHRY and SYGVKD. The CDR3 is 16 residues long. CDR3 in DNA: TGTGCCATCAGTGACTCCCGGGACAGGGCTATAGATACGCAGTATTTT. Encoded protein: CAISDSRDRAIDTQYF.

The genes are TRBV4-1 and TRBJ2-7; D perhaps matches TRBD2 (7 bases). V was cut by 0 bases and J by 3 bases, with 21 bases left in between. Per germline, CDR1 MGHRA and CDR2 YSYEKL. CDR3 length: 18 residues. CDR3 in DNA: TGCGCCAGCAGCCAAGATAATGATGTCGGGGGGCCCTACTACGAGCAGTACTTC. Its translation is CASSQDNDVGGPYYEQYF.

The chain recombines TRBV28 with TRBJ2-2; D not certain. The CDR3 spans 13 residues. The germline V gene has CDR1 MDHEN and CDR2 SYDVKM. V was cut by 8 bases and J by 0 bases, with 7 bases left in between. CDR3 bases: TGTGCCAGCGCGTGGGCGAACACCGGGGAGCTGTTTTTT. Translating it yields CASAWANTGELFF.